These T cell receptor beta chains were read from a single sample in a study of cytomegalovirus exposure and HLA in healthy donors. Sequencing used immunoSEQ multiplex PCR; TCRdb keeps in-frame clones, though not all of them. This table holds about 180,000 clones, 82% found once. Sequencing was carried out using PBMCs. These TCRs come from a man between 35 and 55 years old in good health and CMV-seronegative. The CDR3 runs from the conserved cysteine through the conserved F or W.

>TRBJ1-2|TRBV19
CASSMGDRASLHYGYTF
>TRBJ2-7|TRBV28
CASRARTGGYEQYF
>TRBJ2-1|TRBV20-1
CSAGDLGEQFF
>TRBJ2-3|TRBV7-2
CASRRTSGRTDTQYF
>TRBJ2-2|TRBV30
CAWNRGNTGELFF
>TRBJ2-1|TRBV7-9
CSSSSGTGGKRGDEQFF
>TRBJ2-7|TRBV7-2
CASSKRGQREVAYEQYF
>TRBJ1-5|TRBV5-4
CASSFGDSLSTQPQHF
>TRBJ2-7|TRBV4-2
CASSQVQNYEQYF
>TRBJ2-4|TRBV28
CASRAGQGGNIQYF
>TRBJ2-7|TRBV5-8
CASSPLGRQYF
>TRBJ1-5|TRBV2
CASRSTGEKSNQPQHF
>TRBJ2-1|TRBV9
CASSVVDSLSFGEQFF
>TRBJ1-6|TRBV19
CASSGDIGSYNSPLHF
>TRBJ1-1|TRBV5-1
CASSSLPGRGQENTEAFF
>TRBJ1-3|TRBV6-5
CASSSESSGNTIYF
>TRBJ1-1|TRBV7-9
CASSLGRGNTEAFF
>TRBJ2-7|TRBV7-8
CASSFSGGGYEQYF
>TRBJ1-5|TRBV28
CATYETDRVGQPQHF
>TRBJ2-7|TRBV4-2
CASSQVVGGSYEQYF
>TRBJ2-1|TRBV6-5
CASSPSGRYNEQFF
>TRBJ2-7|TRBV6-5
CASSTNQGIKGEQYF
>TRBJ2-7|TRBV7-8
CASSLRGTAPYEQYF
>TRBJ2-3|TRBV12-5
CASGFQTDTQYF
>TRBJ2-1|TRBV27
CASSPGSATYNEQFF
>TRBJ2-2|TRBV19
CASIQADSNTGELFF
>TRBJ1-3|TRBV4-1
CASIGAPGNTIYF
>TRBJ1-1|TRBV2
CASSEGGANTEAFF
>TRBJ1-6|TRBV30
CAWSVGQGNSPLHF
>TRBJ1-6|TRBV5-1
CASSGQGNSPLHF
>TRBJ2-3|TRBV28
CASSLALSGSTDTQYF
>TRBJ1-5|TRBV5-4
CASSLQGANNQPQHF
>TRBJ1-2|TRBV4-3
CASSPGQGKLDGYTF
>TRBJ1-5|TRBV5-5
CASSLTGQGAQPQHF
>TRBJ2-3|TRBV15
CATSEGDRGTDTQYF
>TRBJ2-5|TRBV28
CASSTVGQGRETQYF
>TRBJ1-5|TRBV5-5
CASSPGIGPANQPQHF
>TRBJ2-1|TRBV2
CASSERQGAGNEQFF
>TRBJ2-5|TRBV7-2
CASSLAAGPRETQYF
>TRBJ2-7|TRBV7-2
CASSLGGSGAPYEQYF
>TRBJ2-1|TRBV11-3
CASSLGGPYNEQFF